This note documents a single TCR beta chain sequence. Its antigen is unidentified. Other DNA sequences in this specimen translate into the identical CDR3. The table came from immunoSEQ multiplex PCR; TCRdb's copy has only in-frame clones and leaves some out. The data show 2 million to 2.5 million clones, 93% seen once. Terminally differentiated effector memory CD45RA+ cells were excluded from the naive CD8 cells, which were CD45RO-negative and positively selected for CCR7. These data are taken from a study of shared clonotypes between healthy human individuals. Across the study: The study drew on a couple of women and a few men aged 18 to 49 as donors. Study-wide results and limits: Sequencing depth was expected to affect clonotype sharing among donors. Across subsets, estimated richness was generally greater for naive than for memory populations.

Germline-derived CDR1 and CDR2 are LNHDA and SQIVND (reference sequence). The CDR3 is 11 residues long. Trimming took 5 bases from V and 3 from J, leaving 5 bases between them. This receptor was obtained from a man aged 18 to 29 in good health. Some clones in this sample may be carry-over from other donors' samples. The chain couples TRBV19 to TRBJ2-7; D is uncertain. Sequencing was carried out using naive CD8+ T cells from PBMCs. The CDR3 region is CASSDLYEQYF. The CDR3 DNA reads TGTGCCAGTAGTGACCTCTACGAGCAGTACTTC. Using reference TRBV19 and TRBJ2-7 for the parts outside the CDR3, the full variable domain is DGGITQSPKYLFRKEGQNVTLSCEQNLNHDAMYWYRQDPGQGLRLIYYSQIVNDFQKGDIAEGYSVSREKKESFPLTVTSAQKNPTAFYLCASSDLYEQYFGPGTRLTVT.